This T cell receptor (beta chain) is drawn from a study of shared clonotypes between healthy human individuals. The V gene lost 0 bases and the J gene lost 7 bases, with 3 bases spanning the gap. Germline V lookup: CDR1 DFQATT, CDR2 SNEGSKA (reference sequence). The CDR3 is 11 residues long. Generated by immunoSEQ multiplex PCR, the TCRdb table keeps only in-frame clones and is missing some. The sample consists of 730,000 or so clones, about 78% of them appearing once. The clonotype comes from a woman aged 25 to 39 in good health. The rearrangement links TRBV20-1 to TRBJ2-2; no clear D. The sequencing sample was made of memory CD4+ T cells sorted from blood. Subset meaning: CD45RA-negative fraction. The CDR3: CSARDSGELFF. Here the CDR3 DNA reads TGCAGTGCTAGAGATAGCGGGGAGCTGTTTTTT.